What follows describes a single T cell receptor beta chain. Its antigen is currently unknown. Trimming left V 3 bases short and J 0 bases short, with 11 bases between. This CDR3 is 15 amino acids long. Germline V gene lookup returns CDR1 MNHEY and CDR2 SVGEGT. This entry is derived from a study of molecular identifiers for immune sequencing clone quantification. Notes on the study in general: Identical TCR molecules that share a barcode could lead to an underestimation of highly expanded clone sizes.

TCRdb recomputed calls from the PCR reads with MiXCR, one row per CDR3 protein. Of more than 450,000 distinct CDR3 sequences in the sample, about a quarter were seen once. Sequencing was carried out using naive CD8+ T cells from blood, with Jurkat cell RNA spiked in. Documented subset: FACS-sorted CD8+CD4-CCR7+CD45RA+ naive T cells. The genes are TRBV6-2 or TRBV6-3 and TRBJ1-1; D not certain. This TCR was sampled from a human donor in good health. Some libraries in this study had Jurkat cell RNA spiked in. CDR3 coding DNA: TGTGCCAGCAGTTATGGGCTGATAATGAACACTGAAGCTTTCTTT. Protein sequence: CASSYGLIMNTEAFF.